The 8 T cell receptor beta chains reported below all come from one sample, sequenced in a study of T cells in localized non-small cell lung cancer (dated by TCRdb to the early 2020s). Library preparation used the immunoSEQ multiplex PCR assay. The table was pulled from immuneACCESS by TCRdb, which kept in-frame rearrangements only. Such tables lose some clones; where checked, under half of the loss comes from unresolved V genes, and the rest has no known cause. Counted in this sample were 26,000 or so clones; roughly nine tenths of them appeared once. The ten largest clones capture over 11% of the sample. The starting material was peripheral blood, obtained before any cancer treatment. The receptors stem from a female donor aged 60 or older with stage II squamous cell lung carcinoma.

The genes are TRBV5-4 and TRBJ2-1; 10 nucleotides line up with TRBD2. The CDR3 spans 15 residues. The V gene end was trimmed by 4 bases and the J gene end by 5 bases; junction bases not matched to a gene: 6. Per the germline V gene, CDR1 is SGHNT and CDR2 is YYREEE (reference sequence). The CDR3 is CASSPAGGRDNEQFF. CDR3 DNA: TGTGCCAGCAGCCCAGCGGGAGGGAGGGACAATGAGCAGTTCTTC.

This sequence joins TRBV9 and TRBJ1-1; D is unclear. The germline V gene has CDR1 SGDLS and CDR2 YYNGEE. The V end lost 0 bases, the J end lost 4 bases, and 13 bases lay between the germline ends. The CDR3 runs to 15 residues. For the CDR3, the DNA is TGTGCCAGCAGCGTAGGAGGGCAGGTGGGCACTGAAGCTTTCTTT. Translation gives CASSVGGQVGTEAFF.

This chain joins TRBV19 and TRBJ2-3, with 7 positions matching TRBD2. The junction had 5 bases not matched to a gene; V was cut back by 2 bases and J by 6 bases. CDR3 size: 14 residues. The germline gives CDR1 LNHDA, CDR2 SQIVND (reference sequence). CDR3 DNA: TGTGCCAGTAGTATAAGCGTGCGGGGGGATACGCAGTATTTT. Its protein product is CASSISVRGDTQYF. Together with reference TRBV19 and TRBJ2-3, the CDR3 gives the full variable domain: DGGITQSPKYLFRKEGQNVTLSCEQNLNHDAMYWYRQDPGQGLRLIYYSQIVNDFQKGDIAEGYSVSREKKESFPLTVTSAQKNPTAFYLCASSISVRGDTQYFGPGTRLTVL.

The chain couples TRBV10-3 to TRBJ2-6; 8 bases match TRBD1. Germline V gene lookup returns CDR1 ENHRY and CDR2 SYGVKD. The V and J ends lost 7 bases and 0 bases, in that order; junction bases with no gene match: 11. This CDR3 comprises 18 residues. The CDR3 region has the DNA TGTGCCATCACCGAGGGGACAGGTAGATTCTCTGGGGCCAACGTCCTGACTTTC. Translation gives CAITEGTGRFSGANVLTF.

Worth noting for this clone: An end of the junction differs from the germline gene, which may be a read error. The chain recombines TRBV5-1 with TRBJ1-1; D unclear. Germline loops: CDR1 SGHRS, CDR2 YFSETQ. CDR3 length: 13 residues. CDR3 bases: TGCGCCAGCAGATTGGACCTGAATAGGGTAGCTTTCTTT. Protein: CASRLDLNRVAFF.

The table lists this clone with a count of one. The gene calls are TRBV10-1 and TRBJ2-2, with D possibly being TRBD2 (7 bases). The CDR3 totals 15 residues. Germline CDR1 and CDR2: WNHNN and SYGVQD (reference sequence). Trimming cost V 6 bases and J 0 bases, with 11 bases left between them. Here the CDR3 DNA reads TGCGCCAGCAGGACGGGGGGCCCGAACACCGGGGAGCTGTTTTTT. It translates to CASRTGGPNTGELFF.

This clone was seen a single time. This chain links TRBV5-4 with TRBJ2-3; 8 bases match TRBD1. Germline assignment: CDR1 SGHNT and CDR2 YYREEE (reference sequence). J was trimmed by 0 bases and V by 2 bases; bases with no gene match: 5. This CDR3 comprises 16 residues. CDR3 loop: CASSFRGTGSTDTQYF. In nucleotides, the CDR3 is TGTGCCAGCAGCTTCCGAGGGACAGGAAGCACAGATACGCAGTATTTT.

J is TRBJ2-3 and V is TRBV5-6; D is perhaps TRBD2 (6 bases). The ends were cut back, 2 bases at V and 1 base at J, with 8 bases in the middle. Germline CDR1 is SGHDT and CDR2 is YYEEEE. There are 14 residues in the CDR3. This chain's CDR3 is CASSFSGGTDTQYF. CDR3 coding DNA: TGTGCCAGCAGCTTCTCGGGGGGCACAGATACGCAGTATTTT.